The rows below give T cell receptor beta chains drawn from one sample of a study of sequential checkpoint blockade in melanoma. TCRdb keeps only in-frame clones here, not all; method: immunoSEQ multiplex PCR. Among about 29,000 clones listed, roughly 73% were seen once. Sequencing was performed on CD8+ T cells sorted from blood (inferred from file names), taken from a patient given nivolumab and ipilimumab in sequence. These receptors originate from a human donor with melanoma. CDR3s include the opening cysteine and the closing phenylalanine or tryptophan. The order of the fields is clone size, J gene, D gene, V gene, CDR3 protein, CDR3 DNA. D genes are given only for firm matches. The size of a clone is reported for some rows only, either as once, few or many, or as a class for expanded clones.

- | TRBJ2-7 | TRBD2 | TRBV4-1 | CASSLSSGGAYEQYF | TGCGCCAGCAGCCTATCTAGCGGGGGGGCCTACGAGCAGTACTTC
once | TRBJ2-7 | - | TRBV27 | CASRPGVSYEQYF | TGTGCCAGCCGTCCAGGGGTATCCTACGAGCAGTACTTC
- | TRBJ2-7 | TRBD1 | TRBV19 | CASRAGTGASFDEQYF | TGTGCCAGTAGGGCGGGTACAGGGGCCTCCTTCGACGAGCAGTACTTC
- | TRBJ2-2 | TRBD1 | TRBV27 | CASSTLDRVLAGELFF | TGTGCCAGCAGTACCCTAGACAGGGTTCTCGCCGGGGAGCTGTTTTTT
- | TRBJ1-5 | - | TRBV5-6 | CASSLVSGFEPQHF | TGTGCCAGCAGCTTGGTCTCGGGGTTTGAGCCCCAGCATTTT
- | TRBJ1-4 | TRBD1 | TRBV4-3 | CASSNPTGRIEKLFF | TGCGCCAGCAGCAACCCGACAGGGAGGATTGAAAAACTGTTTTTT
- | TRBJ2-5 | TRBD1 | TRBV25-1 | CASSEIYRGRETQYF | TGTGCCAGCAGTGAAATATACAGGGGGCGAGAGACCCAGTACTTC
- | TRBJ2-1 | TRBD2 | TRBV7-7 | CASSSLAGRGNEQFF | TGTGCCAGCAGCTCCTTAGCGGGGAGGGGCAATGAGCAGTTCTTC
few | TRBJ1-5 | TRBD1 | TRBV7-2 | CASSLYGTVNQPQHF | TGTGCCAGCAGCTTGTACGGGACAGTTAATCAGCCCCAGCATTTT
- | TRBJ2-1 | - | TRBV4-2 | CASSQDSTAYNEQFF | TGTGCCAGCAGCCAAGATTCGACAGCCTACAATGAGCAGTTCTTC
- | TRBJ1-1 | TRBD1 | TRBV5-4 | CASSSGQGWRTEAFF | TGTGCCAGCAGCTCCGGACAGGGGTGGCGAACTGAAGCTTTCTTT
- | TRBJ2-7 | TRBD2 | TRBV4-3 | CASSPGTRSSEQYF | TGCGCCAGCAGCCCGGGGACTAGATCATCCGAGCAGTACTTC
once | TRBJ2-2 | - | TRBV2 | CASSGQEEDAGELFF | TGTGCCAGCAGTGGCCAGGAGGAGGACGCCGGGGAGCTGTTTTTT
- | TRBJ1-1 | TRBD1 | TRBV7-9 | CASSLQGPEAFF | TGTGCCAGCAGCCTACAGGGGCCCGAAGCTTTCTTT
- | TRBJ2-1 | - | TRBV4-1 | CASSQAPPLGHEQFF | TGCGCCAGCAGCCAGGCCCCCCCCTTGGGCCATGAGCAGTTCTTC
- | TRBJ2-1 | - | TRBV9 | CASSPGVLAYNEQFF | TGTGCCAGCAGCCCCGGGGTATTAGCCTACAATGAGCAGTTCTTC
- | TRBJ2-3 | - | TRBV27 | CASRAGFLSTDTQYF | TGTGCCAGCAGGGCAGGGTTCCTGAGCACAGATACGCAGTATTTT
- | TRBJ2-7 | - | TRBV19 | CASSITTAGHEQYF | TGTGCCAGTAGTATTACTACAGCGGGCCACGAGCAGTACTTC
- | TRBJ2-2 | TRBD1 | TRBV7-9 | CASSARQGLSRELFF | TGTGCCAGCAGCGCAAGACAGGGCCTATCCAGGGAGCTGTTTTTT
once | TRBJ2-1 | TRBD2 | TRBV28 | CASSYATGGYNEQFF | TGTGCCAGCAGTTACGCCACGGGGGGCTACAATGAGCAGTTCTTC
- | TRBJ2-7 | TRBD1 | TRBV14 | CASSPGTGYEQYF | TGTGCCAGCAGCCCCGGGACAGGGTACGAGCAGTACTTC
- | TRBJ2-7 | - | TRBV6-5 | CASSSGSNSYEQYF | TGTGCCAGCAGTTCAGGCAGTAACTCCTACGAGCAGTACTTC
- | TRBJ2-1 | TRBD2 | TRBV29-1 | CSAGRLAGGNEQFF | TGCAGCGCCGGGAGACTAGCGGGGGGAAATGAGCAGTTCTTC
- | TRBJ2-2 | - | TRBV27 | CASSLWAGSGTSGTGELFF | TGTGCCAGCAGTTTATGGGCGGGTTCGGGAACTTCTGGCACCGGGGAGCTGTTTTTT